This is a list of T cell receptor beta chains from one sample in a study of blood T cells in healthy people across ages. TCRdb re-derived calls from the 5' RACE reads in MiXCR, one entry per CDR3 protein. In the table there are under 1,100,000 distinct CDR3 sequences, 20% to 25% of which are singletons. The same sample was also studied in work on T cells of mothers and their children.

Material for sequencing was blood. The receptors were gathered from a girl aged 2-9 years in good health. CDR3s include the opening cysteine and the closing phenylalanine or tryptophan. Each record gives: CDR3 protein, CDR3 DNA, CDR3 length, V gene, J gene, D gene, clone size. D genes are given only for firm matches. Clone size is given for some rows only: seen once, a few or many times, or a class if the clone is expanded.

CDR3aa: CASRSRDSNTGELFF
CDR3nt: TGTGCCAGCAGGAGCCGGGACAGTAACACCGGGGAGCTGTTTTTT
len: 15
v_gene: TRBV14
j_gene: TRBJ2-2
d_gene: TRBD1
abundance: -

CDR3aa: CASSWRLNTEAFF
CDR3nt: TGCGCCAGCAGCTGGAGATTGAACACTGAAGCTTTCTTT
len: 13
v_gene: TRBV5-1
j_gene: TRBJ1-1
d_gene: -
abundance: -

CDR3aa: CASSLGGTLNTEAFF
CDR3nt: TGTGCCAGTAGTCTAGGGGGCACGTTGAACACTGAAGCTTTCTTT
len: 15
v_gene: TRBV19
j_gene: TRBJ1-1
d_gene: TRBD1
abundance: few

CDR3aa: CAGSQINEQFF
CDR3nt: TGTGCCGGCAGCCAGATCAATGAGCAGTTCTTC
len: 11
v_gene: TRBV3-1
j_gene: TRBJ2-1
d_gene: -
abundance: -

CDR3aa: CASSPGPLAGGLSLAKNIQYF
CDR3nt: TGTGCCAGCAGCCCCGGCCCACTAGCGGGGGGCCTTAGCCTAGCCAAAAACATTCAGTACTTC
len: 21
v_gene: TRBV6-1
j_gene: TRBJ2-4
d_gene: TRBD2
abundance: -

CDR3aa: CASSQVGGGNEQFF
CDR3nt: TGTGCCAGCAGTCAAGTGGGGGGGGGGAATGAGCAGTTCTTC
len: 14
v_gene: TRBV6-2/TRBV6-3
j_gene: TRBJ2-1
d_gene: TRBD2
abundance: -

CDR3aa: CASSQDLAGGTDTQYF
CDR3nt: TGTGCCAGCAGCCAAGATCTAGCGGGAGGCACAGATACGCAGTATTTT
len: 16
v_gene: TRBV3-1
j_gene: TRBJ2-3
d_gene: TRBD2
abundance: many

CDR3aa: CASSQAHLGSTDTQYF
CDR3nt: TGCGCCAGCAGCCAAGCTCATCTGGGTAGCACAGATACGCAGTATTTT
len: 16
v_gene: TRBV4-1
j_gene: TRBJ2-3
d_gene: -
abundance: many

CDR3aa: CASRQHGQPQHF
CDR3nt: TGTGCCAGCAGACAACACGGCCAGCCCCAGCATTTT
len: 12
v_gene: TRBV6-5
j_gene: TRBJ1-5
d_gene: -
abundance: -

CDR3aa: CASSYYSVAYEQYF
CDR3nt: TGTGCCAGCAGTTACTACTCAGTAGCCTACGAGCAGTACTTC
len: 14
v_gene: TRBV6-6
j_gene: TRBJ2-7
d_gene: -
abundance: once

CDR3aa: CASSPQGIPPTNYGYTF
CDR3nt: TGTGCCAGCAGTCCGCAGGGGATTCCCCCGACAAACTATGGCTACACCTTC
len: 17
v_gene: TRBV12-3/TRBV12-4
j_gene: TRBJ1-2
d_gene: -
abundance: many

CDR3aa: CASSSDRARLITEAFF
CDR3nt: TGTGCCAGCAGCTCTGACAGAGCACGACTTATCACTGAAGCTTTCTTT
len: 16
v_gene: TRBV5-5
j_gene: TRBJ1-1
d_gene: -
abundance: few

CDR3aa: CASRGDTDSPLHF
CDR3nt: TGCGCCAGCAGAGGGGATACGGATTCACCCCTCCACTTT
len: 13
v_gene: TRBV4-3
j_gene: TRBJ1-6
d_gene: -
abundance: -

CDR3aa: CASTRGYNEKLFF
CDR3nt: TGCGCCAGCACCAGGGGATATAATGAAAAACTGTTTTTT
len: 13
v_gene: TRBV5-1
j_gene: TRBJ1-4
d_gene: -
abundance: few

CDR3aa: CASSRFLAGGTYNEQFF
CDR3nt: TGTGCCAGCAGTAGGTTTCTAGCGGGAGGAACCTACAATGAGCAGTTCTTC
len: 17
v_gene: TRBV28
j_gene: TRBJ2-1
d_gene: TRBD2
abundance: -

CDR3aa: CASSLAVNSNTGELFF
CDR3nt: TGCGCCAGCAGCTTGGCCGTCAACTCGAACACCGGGGAGCTGTTTTTT
len: 16
v_gene: TRBV5-1
j_gene: TRBJ2-2
d_gene: -
abundance: few

CDR3aa: CASGLVGSQPQHF
CDR3nt: TGTGCTAGTGGTTTGGTTGGAAGCCAGCCCCAGCATTTT
len: 13
v_gene: TRBV12-5
j_gene: TRBJ1-5
d_gene: -
abundance: -

CDR3aa: CASTGTGNMRNEQFF
CDR3nt: TGTGCCAGCACCGGTACGGGGAATATGCGCAATGAGCAGTTCTTC
len: 15
v_gene: TRBV6-2/TRBV6-3
j_gene: TRBJ2-1
d_gene: -
abundance: few

CDR3aa: CASSSGMGNTGAFF
CDR3nt: TGTGCCAGCAGTTCGGGTATGGGAAACACTGGAGCTTTCTTT
len: 14
v_gene: TRBV5-5
j_gene: TRBJ1-1
d_gene: -
abundance: -

CDR3aa: CSARAGFNAKNIQYF
CDR3nt: TGCAGTGCTAGAGCGGGATTCAACGCCAAAAACATTCAGTACTTC
len: 15
v_gene: TRBV20-1
j_gene: TRBJ2-4
d_gene: -
abundance: -

CDR3aa: CASNREGPTEAFF
CDR3nt: TGTGCCAGCAATAGGGAGGGACCCACTGAAGCTTTCTTT
len: 13
v_gene: TRBV2
j_gene: TRBJ1-1
d_gene: -
abundance: -

CDR3aa: CASDSEAETQYF
CDR3nt: TGTGCTAGTGACTCGGAGGCTGAGACCCAGTACTTC
len: 12
v_gene: TRBV12-5
j_gene: TRBJ2-5
d_gene: -
abundance: few

CDR3aa: CAISEGTGTAYNEQFF
CDR3nt: TGTGCCATCAGTGAGGGGACAGGGACAGCCTACAATGAGCAGTTCTTC
len: 16
v_gene: TRBV10-3
j_gene: TRBJ2-1
d_gene: TRBD1
abundance: -

CDR3aa: CASSLTGTGGLNEQFF
CDR3nt: TGTGCTAGCAGCTTAACAGGGACAGGGGGCCTAAATGAGCAGTTCTTC
len: 16
v_gene: TRBV7-7
j_gene: TRBJ2-1
d_gene: TRBD1
abundance: -

CDR3aa: CASSPEAGGPGTQYF
CDR3nt: TGTGCCAGCAGCCCCGAGGCGGGAGGCCCAGGGACCCAGTACTTC
len: 15
v_gene: TRBV7-2
j_gene: TRBJ2-5
d_gene: TRBD2
abundance: -

CDR3aa: CASSGGQVPGELFF
CDR3nt: TGTGCCAGCAGCGGGGGACAGGTCCCCGGGGAGCTGTTTTTT
len: 14
v_gene: TRBV9
j_gene: TRBJ2-2
d_gene: TRBD1
abundance: -

CDR3aa: CASSQERYEETQYF
CDR3nt: TGTGCCAGCAGCCAAGAGAGGTATGAGGAGACCCAGTACTTC
len: 14
v_gene: TRBV4-2
j_gene: TRBJ2-5
d_gene: -
abundance: -

CDR3aa: CASSLEGLAAQETQYF
CDR3nt: TGTGCCAGCAGCTTAGAAGGACTAGCGGCACAAGAGACCCAGTACTTC
len: 16
v_gene: TRBV7-2
j_gene: TRBJ2-5
d_gene: TRBD2
abundance: -

CDR3aa: CASSGTFLGSGDTDTQYF
CDR3nt: TGCGCCAGCAGCGGTACGTTTTTGGGTAGCGGTGACACAGATACGCAGTATTTT
len: 18
v_gene: TRBV5-1
j_gene: TRBJ2-3
d_gene: -
abundance: -

CDR3aa: CASSTYAGHTEAFF
CDR3nt: TGTGCCAGTAGTACGTACGCGGGTCACACTGAAGCTTTCTTT
len: 14
v_gene: TRBV19
j_gene: TRBJ1-1
d_gene: -
abundance: -

CDR3aa: CASSKTWGGETQYF
CDR3nt: TGTGCCAGCAGCAAAACATGGGGAGGAGAGACCCAGTACTTC
len: 14
v_gene: TRBV6-5
j_gene: TRBJ2-5
d_gene: -
abundance: -

CDR3aa: CASSTTSGSTGTQYF
CDR3nt: TGCGCCAGCAGTACCACTAGCGGTAGCACAGGTACGCAGTATTTT
len: 15
v_gene: TRBV5-1
j_gene: TRBJ2-3
d_gene: TRBD2
abundance: -

CDR3aa: CASSLGQGDWEQYF
CDR3nt: TGTGCCAGCAGCTTGGGGCAGGGTGATTGGGAGCAGTACTTC
len: 14
v_gene: TRBV11-2
j_gene: TRBJ2-7
d_gene: -
abundance: few

CDR3aa: CASSDHRLTGEIEAFF
CDR3nt: TGCGCCAGCAGTGACCATAGATTGACAGGGGAAATTGAAGCTTTCTTT
len: 16
v_gene: TRBV10-1
j_gene: TRBJ1-1
d_gene: TRBD1
abundance: few

CDR3aa: CASSLEGPGQGINQPQHF
CDR3nt: TGTGCCAGCAGTCTAGAGGGACCGGGACAGGGGATTAATCAGCCCCAGCATTTT
len: 18
v_gene: TRBV12-3/TRBV12-4
j_gene: TRBJ1-5
d_gene: TRBD1
abundance: -

CDR3aa: CASSQVHWDTGSEQYF
CDR3nt: TGCGCCAGCAGCCAGGTTCACTGGGACACCGGGAGCGAGCAGTACTTC
len: 16
v_gene: TRBV4-3
j_gene: TRBJ2-7
d_gene: -
abundance: few

CDR3aa: CASNTGTGYQPQHF
CDR3nt: TGTGCCAGCAACACCGGGACAGGGTATCAGCCCCAGCATTTT
len: 14
v_gene: TRBV6-2/TRBV6-3
j_gene: TRBJ1-5
d_gene: TRBD1
abundance: -

CDR3aa: CSAPGGQTYEQYF
CDR3nt: TGCAGTGCACCGGGGGGCCAAACTTACGAGCAGTACTTC
len: 13
v_gene: TRBV20-1
j_gene: TRBJ2-7
d_gene: -
abundance: few

CDR3aa: CASSYSAADTEAFF
CDR3nt: TGTGCCAGCAGTTACTCGGCAGCCGACACTGAAGCTTTCTTT
len: 14
v_gene: TRBV6-5
j_gene: TRBJ1-1
d_gene: -
abundance: few

CDR3aa: CSASEVGETQYF
CDR3nt: TGCAGTGCTAGTGAAGTCGGAGAGACCCAGTACTTC
len: 12
v_gene: TRBV20-1
j_gene: TRBJ2-5
d_gene: -
abundance: -

CDR3aa: CASSFWGGEESPLHF
CDR3nt: TGTGCCAGCAGTTTTTGGGGGGGGGAAGAATCACCCCTCCACTTT
len: 15
v_gene: TRBV12-3/TRBV12-4
j_gene: TRBJ1-6
d_gene: -
abundance: -

CDR3aa: CASSQGETGGRDTQYF
CDR3nt: TGTGCCAGCAGCCAAGGGGAGACAGGGGGGAGAGATACGCAGTATTTT
len: 16
v_gene: TRBV4-2
j_gene: TRBJ2-3
d_gene: TRBD1
abundance: few

CDR3aa: CASSFDSSNQPQHF
CDR3nt: TGTGCCAGCAGTTTTGACAGTAGCAATCAGCCCCAGCATTTT
len: 14
v_gene: TRBV12-3/TRBV12-4
j_gene: TRBJ1-5
d_gene: -
abundance: -

CDR3aa: CASSLGAPLNGATGNEQFF
CDR3nt: TGTGCCAGCAGCTTAGGGGCACCACTAAACGGGGCCACGGGGAATGAGCAGTTCTTC
len: 19
v_gene: TRBV7-9
j_gene: TRBJ2-1
d_gene: -
abundance: once

CDR3aa: CASRPKQGYEQYF
CDR3nt: TGTGCCAGCAGGCCGAAACAGGGCTACGAGCAGTACTTC
len: 13
v_gene: TRBV7-9
j_gene: TRBJ2-7
d_gene: -
abundance: once

CDR3aa: CASSLVQGKGRSEAFF
CDR3nt: TGCGCCAGCAGCTTGGTCCAGGGTAAGGGGAGGTCTGAAGCTTTCTTT
len: 16
v_gene: TRBV5-1
j_gene: TRBJ1-1
d_gene: -
abundance: few

CDR3aa: CASSLSGELYEQYF
CDR3nt: TGTGCCAGCAGCTTGAGCGGGGAGTTATACGAGCAGTACTTC
len: 14
v_gene: TRBV5-6
j_gene: TRBJ2-7
d_gene: TRBD2
abundance: -

CDR3aa: CASRPPGTSPYNEQFF
CDR3nt: TGTGCCAGCAGGCCCCCCGGGACATCCCCATACAATGAGCAGTTCTTC
len: 16
v_gene: TRBV6-1
j_gene: TRBJ2-1
d_gene: -
abundance: few

CDR3aa: CSATGTVLGNTIYF
CDR3nt: TGCAGTGCGACTGGGACCGTCCTAGGAAACACCATATATTTT
len: 14
v_gene: TRBV20-1
j_gene: TRBJ1-3
d_gene: -
abundance: -